This entry features one TCR beta chain sequence. Only in-frame clones appear in the TCRdb table, and some are missing; sequencing was by immunoSEQ multiplex PCR. The sample gives approximately 280,000 clones, roughly 85% of which show up once; roughly 2.6% is in the top ten. Trimming removed 6 bases at V and 7 bases at J, with 19 bases between. CDR3 length: 15 amino acids. Germline lookup yields CDR1 SNHLY and CDR2 FYNNEI. This record comes from a study of blood T cell repertoires in COVID-19. On the study more broadly: COVID-19 samples, acute and convalescent, were from the United States, Italy and Spain. From T cells, B-cell-depleted T cells, or PBMCs came the material, which was cDNA or gDNA.

Symptom resolution, clearance, or two negative PCRs marked donors in Cohort 3 as recovered. The material sequenced was PBMCs or T cells enriched from blood (not recorded which). This clonotype originated in a woman aged 50 to 65 who had recovered from COVID-19. This sequence joins TRBV2 and TRBJ2-1; possible D gene TRBD2, 7 bases. For the CDR3, the DNA is TGTGCCAGCAGGAGGGAGGGGGGGCCTTCGAATGAGCAGTTCTTC. It translates to CASRREGGPSNEQFF.